This T cell receptor beta chain was sequenced during a study of cytomegalovirus exposure and HLA in healthy donors. CDR3 size: 15 residues. V trimming: 4 bases; J trimming: 0 bases; junction bases outside the gene matches: 6. Germline V gene lookup returns CDR1 SGHNT and CDR2 YYREEE (reference sequence). The protocol was immunoSEQ multiplex PCR, while the TCRdb copy is restricted to in-frame clones and leaves out a portion. The table shows under 200,000 clones, with roughly 90% occurring only once. Sequenced: PBMCs. The chain employs TRBV5-4 and TRBJ1-1; 7 bases line up with TRBD1. The sequence was obtained from a woman between 25 and 40 years old in good health and CMV-seronegative. The CDR3 nucleotides read TGTGCCAGCAGCACAGGGACAGACATGAACACTGAAGCTTTCTTT. Translation: CASSTGTDMNTEAFF.